Listed below are T cell receptor beta chains from one sample, sequenced in a study of T cells in Graves' hyperthyroidism and ophthalmopathy. One entry per CDR3 protein results from TCRdb running MiXCR on the multiplex PCR reads. The repertoire has approximately 590,000 distinct CDR3 sequences, 15% to 18% of them found once; the top ten carry roughly 6.6%. The source material was blood. These receptors all come from a woman aged 25 to 45 with Graves' hyperthyroidism. Each CDR3 is given with its conserved first and last residue. The D gene is left open where the match is weak. A clone size is listed for some rows: how often the clone was seen (once, few, many), or a class if it is expanded.

J gene,D gene,V gene,clone size,CDR3 DNA,CDR3 protein
TRBJ1-4,NA,TRBV11-2,many,TGTGCCAGCAGCTGGGCCCAGGGGAATGAAAAACTGTTTTTT,CASSWAQGNEKLFF
TRBJ2-5,NA,TRBV18,many,TGTGCCAGCTCACCACCGGACAGTAAACGGGAGACCCAGTACTTC,CASSPPDSKRETQYF
TRBJ1-2,TRBD1,TRBV10-3,many,TGTGCCATCAGTGCGGGACAGGGAGGGGAGACTAACTATGGCTACACCTTC,CAISAGQGGETNYGYTF
TRBJ1-5,NA,TRBV20-1,many,TGCAGTGCTACTACAGGGATCGCGAGCAATCAGCCCCAGCATTTT,CSATTGIASNQPQHF
TRBJ2-7,TRBD2,TRBV20-1,many,TGCAGTGCTCTTCCTAGCGGGAGGGCGGACGAGCAGTACTTC,CSALPSGRADEQYF
TRBJ2-6,NA,TRBV15,few,TGTGCCACCAGCAGAGCAGCCCTTGGGGCAGCAGGGGCCAACGTCCTGACTTTC,CATSRAALGAAGANVLTF
TRBJ2-3,NA,TRBV7-2,many,TGTGCCAGCAGTCCGGGACCAGTCACAGATACGCAGTATTTT,CASSPGPVTDTQYF
TRBJ2-2,NA,TRBV24-1,few,TGTGCCACCAGTGATACGAGGGGAGACACCGGGGAGCTGTTTTTT,CATSDTRGDTGELFF
TRBJ2-1,NA,TRBV27,many,TGTGCCAGCAGTTTGGATGACAACAATGAGCAGTTCTTC,CASSLDDNNEQFF
TRBJ2-2,NA,TRBV5-1,NA,TGCGCCAGCAGCTTGGAAACTAGCATTACCGGGGAGCTGTTTTTT,CASSLETSITGELFF
TRBJ1-5,NA,TRBV4-3,few,TGCGCCAGCAGCCAAGAGAGAATCAATCAGCCCCAGCATTTT,CASSQERINQPQHF
TRBJ2-1,TRBD2,TRBV6-1,few,TGTGCCAGCAGTGAACCAAGCGGGAATAACAATGAGCAGTTCTTC,CASSEPSGNNNEQFF
TRBJ2-1,TRBD2,TRBV12-3/TRBV12-4,NA,TGTGCCAGCAGTTCTAGCGGGAGTCTGTTCTTC,CASSSSGSLFF
TRBJ2-3,NA,TRBV2,many,TGTGCCAGCAGGGCGCAGACGCAGTATTTT,CASRAQTQYF
TRBJ2-1,NA,TRBV27,few,TGTGCCAGCAGTTTATCATTCGGCGGCGACTCCTACAATGAGCAGTTCTTC,CASSLSFGGDSYNEQFF
TRBJ2-4,NA,TRBV20-1,NA,TGCAGTGCTAGAGGGAGGGGACTAGCCAAAAACATTCAGTACTTC,CSARGRGLAKNIQYF
TRBJ2-1,TRBD1,TRBV29-1,many,TGCAGCGTTGTGGTGGACAGGGTGGTGAATGAGCAGTTCTTC,CSVVVDRVVNEQFF
TRBJ2-4,NA,TRBV18,few,TGTGCCAGCTCACGGGTGGGAGCCAAAAACATTCAGTACTTC,CASSRVGAKNIQYF
TRBJ1-5,TRBD1,TRBV28,many,TGTGCCAGCAGTCCGGACAGGGGGCGCATGCAGCCCCAGCATTTT,CASSPDRGRMQPQHF
TRBJ2-1,TRBD2,TRBV19,few,TGTGCCAGTAGTATAGAACTAGCGGGAGGGTACAATGAGCAGTTCTTC,CASSIELAGGYNEQFF
TRBJ2-3,TRBD2,TRBV2,many,TGTGCCAGCAGTGATGATCGACTAGCCGGCACAGATACGCAGTATTTT,CASSDDRLAGTDTQYF
TRBJ2-1,NA,TRBV7-3,NA,TGTGCCAGCAGCTTATCGACGGGAGTGGGGAATGAGCAGTTCTTC,CASSLSTGVGNEQFF
TRBJ2-5,NA,TRBV10-3,NA,TGTGCCATCAGTGGGGGGGCGATCCAAGAGACCCAGTACTTC,CAISGGAIQETQYF
TRBJ2-1,NA,TRBV6-2/TRBV6-3,NA,TGTGCCAGCAGACCATGGCCCCCAGGGGTAGGAGAGCAGTTCTTC,CASRPWPPGVGEQFF
TRBJ1-1,NA,TRBV29-1,NA,TGCAGCGTTGAAAGAGCCGGTGGAGCTTTCTTT,CSVERAGGAFF
TRBJ1-6,NA,TRBV12-3/TRBV12-4,NA,TGTGCCAGCAGCGCCCCCGGGGGCTCCACCGGGAATTCACCCCTCCACTTT,CASSAPGGSTGNSPLHF
TRBJ1-2,NA,TRBV18,NA,TGTGCCAGCTCACCAATCCAGCAAGGACAGTTCTATGGCTACACCTTC,CASSPIQQGQFYGYTF
TRBJ2-7,NA,TRBV27,many,TGTGCCAGCAGCTATGACGCCACACCCAGTGGCTACGAGCAGTACTTC,CASSYDATPSGYEQYF
TRBJ2-5,NA,TRBV7-9,many,TGTGCCAGCAGCTTAGTACAATCAAGGCGGGAGACCCAGTACTTC,CASSLVQSRRETQYF
TRBJ2-2,TRBD2,TRBV13,few,TGTGCCAGCGGGGGAAGCGGGATCCCCGGGGAGCTGTTTTTT,CASGGSGIPGELFF
TRBJ2-1,TRBD1,TRBV24-1,many,TGTGCCACCAGTCCTAGGGGGCACTACAATGAGCAGTTCTTC,CATSPRGHYNEQFF
TRBJ2-2,NA,TRBV27,many,TGTGCCAGCAGTTTAATGGCCGGGGAGCTGTTTTTT,CASSLMAGELFF
TRBJ1-6,TRBD1,TRBV5-1,NA,TGCGCCAGCAGCTCTCGGACAGGACATAATTCACCCCTCCACTTT,CASSSRTGHNSPLHF
TRBJ2-1,NA,TRBV12-3/TRBV12-4,many,TGTGCCAGCAGTTTCGGTCGGAGGGGACCCTACAATGAGCAGTTCTTC,CASSFGRRGPYNEQFF
TRBJ2-7,NA,TRBV7-2,few,TGTGCCAGCAGCTCCCCGATAACTTCAGGAGGGGCCTCCTACGAGCAGTACTTC,CASSSPITSGGASYEQYF
TRBJ2-7,NA,TRBV7-2,many,TGTGCCAGCAGCTTAGGTGGGCAGAACTACGAGCAGTACTTC,CASSLGGQNYEQYF
TRBJ2-2,TRBD2,TRBV11-3,once,TGTGCCAGCAGCCAAGATTTAACGCTAGCGGGAGCTTGGGGCGGGGAGCTGTTTTTT,CASSQDLTLAGAWGGELFF
TRBJ2-1,TRBD1,TRBV2,many,TGTGCCAGCAGTGCACAGGGGGACGGTGAGCAGTTCTTC,CASSAQGDGEQFF
TRBJ2-2,NA,TRBV5-1,NA,TGCGCCAGCAGCTTGGTATCCCCCGTCGGGGAGCTGTTTTTT,CASSLVSPVGELFF
TRBJ2-1,TRBD1,TRBV30,many,TGTGCATGGGGACAGGGATACTACAATGAGCAGTTCTTC,CAWGQGYYNEQFF